This T cell receptor beta chain was captured in a study of T cell changes during pregnancy in multiple sclerosis. The CDR3 is made up of 15 amino acids. The ends lost 4 bases at V and 1 base at J; junction bases unmatched: 6. Looked up from germline, CDR1 is SGHNT and CDR2 is YYREEE (reference sequence). The method was immunoSEQ multiplex PCR; TCRdb's version includes in-frame clones alone and lacks a portion of them. This sample has tens of thousands of clones; around 90% occur once, and the top ten carry approximately 2%. The V call is TRBV5-4, the J call TRBJ2-7, with 9 nucleotides matching TRBD1. The clonotype originates from a female donor in good health, enrolled as a control in a pregnancy study. Material: peripheral blood, obtained in the second trimester of pregnancy. The CDR3 DNA reads TGTGCCAGCAGCGGGGGGGGGACAGGGTCCTACGAGCAGTACTTC. The encoded protein is CASSGGGTGSYEQYF.